The 9 T cell receptor beta chains given below trace back to one sample, sequenced in a study of blood T cell repertoires in COVID-19. This table comes from immunoSEQ multiplex PCR, and its TCRdb copy is limited to in-frame clones, with some not included. Of under 150,000 clones listed, 86% are singletons. Material for sequencing was PBMCs or T cells enriched from blood (not recorded which). The receptors stem from a woman in her fifties or sixties who had recovered from COVID-19.

The rearrangement joins TRBV5-4 to TRBJ1-2; maybe TRBD1 (5 bases). The CDR3 consists of 13 residues. Trimming took off 6 bases at V and 7 bases at J, with 16 bases between the two ends. CDR1 is SGHNT and CDR2 is YYREEE in the germline V gene (reference sequence). The CDR3 DNA sequence: TGTGCCAGCACCCCGGGGGTCGAACGTGGCTACACCTTC. It is translated as CASTPGVERGYTF.

The V and J genes are TRBV5-1 and TRBJ2-7, with D maybe TRBD1 (7 bases). V shed 4 bases and J shed 6 bases, with 20 bases lying between them. Germline CDR1 reads SGHRS; CDR2 reads YFSETQ. The CDR3 covers 15 residues. The CDR3 protein is CASSQGGGRGAEQYF. The CDR3 bases are TGCGCCAGCAGCCAGGGGGGTGGCAGGGGCGCCGAGCAGTACTTC. The whole variable domain, filled in from reference TRBV5-1 and TRBJ2-7, reads KAGVTQTPRYLIKTRGQQVTLSCSPISGHRSVSWYQQTPGQGLQFLFEYFSETQRNKGNFPGRFSGRQFSNSRSEMNVSTLELGDSALYLCASSQGGGRGAEQYFGPGTRLTVT.

Only a few counts were recorded for this clone. The sample has other DNA sequences that encode this CDR3 too. This chain joins TRBV11-2 and TRBJ2-7, with D possibly being TRBD1 (5 bases). Germline V gene lookup returns CDR1 SGHAT and CDR2 FQNNGV. The ends were cut back, 0 bases at V and 1 base at J, with 10 bases in the middle. There are 15 residues in the CDR3. Written as DNA, the CDR3 is TGTGCCAGCAGCTTAGAGGCAGGGCTTTCCTACGAGCAGTACTTC. It specifies CASSLEAGLSYEQYF.

This clone was detected once. This chain uses TRBV27 with TRBJ1-2; D unresolved. Trimming pared 8 bases from V and 4 bases from J, leaving 11 bases between. CDR3 length equals 12 residues. Germline CDR1 and CDR2: MNHEY and SMNVEV (reference sequence). The CDR3 region has the DNA TGTGCCAGCGGGAGCTTCGGCTATGGCTACACCTTC. Its translation is CASGSFGYGYTF.

The rearrangement joins TRBV6-5 to TRBJ2-2, with 7 bases that match TRBD1. The CDR3 is 14 amino acids. V gave up 10 bases and J gave up 3 bases; unmatched junction bases: 8. Looked up from germline, CDR1 is MNHEY and CDR2 is SVGAGI. The CDR3 spells CAIPGTADTGELFF. In nucleotides, the CDR3 is TGTGCCATCCCCGGGACAGCGGACACCGGGGAGCTGTTTTTT.

J is TRBJ2-5 and V is TRBV5-7; D unclear. TRBV5-7 is annotated as an ORF whose role is uncertain. The CDR3 spans 11 residues. V lost 5 bases, J lost 5 bases, and 7 bases lay in between. CDR3 amino acids: CASRPQETQYF. The CDR3 DNA reads as TGTGCCAGCAGACCCCAGGAGACCCAGTACTTC.

The CDR3 protein is CASSRGWYEQYF. As DNA, the CDR3 is TGTGCCAGCAGCCGCGGATGGTACGAGCAGTACTTC. The J gene is TRBJ2-7, the V gene TRBV3-1 (or the pseudogene TRBV3-2); D not certain. Germline CDR1 is LGHDT and CDR2 is YNNKEL (reference sequence). Trimming cost V 4 bases and J 4 bases, with 8 bases left between them. This CDR3 has 12 residues.

Only one count was recorded for this clone. The chain has TRBV2 and TRBJ1-3, with no clear D. V was shortened by 4 bases and J by 0 bases, with 7 bases between the two germline ends. Germline lookup yields CDR1 SNHLY and CDR2 FYNNEI. The CDR3 totals 14 residues. This CDR3 reads CASSARYSGNTIYF. In nucleotides, the CDR3 is TGTGCCAGCAGTGCGAGATACTCTGGAAACACCATATATTTT.

J is TRBJ2-5 and V is TRBV29-1; 14 positions agree with TRBD2. The germline V gene encodes CDR1 SQVTM and CDR2 ANQGSEA. V lost 4 bases and J lost 5; bases outside the gene matches: 9. This CDR3 has 16 residues. The CDR3 loop reads CSVGRLAGGPYETQYF. The CDR3 bases are TGCAGCGTTGGGAGACTAGCGGGGGGGCCGTATGAGACCCAGTACTTC.